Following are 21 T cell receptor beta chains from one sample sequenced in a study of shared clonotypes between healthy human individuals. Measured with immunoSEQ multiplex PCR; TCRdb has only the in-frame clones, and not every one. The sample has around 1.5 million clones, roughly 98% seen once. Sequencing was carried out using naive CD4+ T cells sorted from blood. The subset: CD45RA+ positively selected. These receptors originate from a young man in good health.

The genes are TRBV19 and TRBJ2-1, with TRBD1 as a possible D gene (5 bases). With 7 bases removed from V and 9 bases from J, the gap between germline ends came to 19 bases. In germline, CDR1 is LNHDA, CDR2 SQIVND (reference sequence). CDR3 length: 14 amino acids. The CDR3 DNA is TGTGCCAGTAACGAAATGGGCAGGGTAGTTGAGCAGTTCTTC. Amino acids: CASNEMGRVVEQFF. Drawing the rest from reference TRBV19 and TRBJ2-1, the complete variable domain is DGGITQSPKYLFRKEGQNVTLSCEQNLNHDAMYWYRQDPGQGLRLIYYSQIVNDFQKGDIAEGYSVSREKKESFPLTVTSAQKNPTAFYLCASNEMGRVVEQFFGPGTRLTVL.

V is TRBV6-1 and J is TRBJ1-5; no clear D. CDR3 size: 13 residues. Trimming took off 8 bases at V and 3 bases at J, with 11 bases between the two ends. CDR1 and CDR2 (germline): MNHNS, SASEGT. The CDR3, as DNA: TGTGCCAGCGTAGACAAGAACAATCAGCCCCAGCATTTT. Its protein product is CASVDKNNQPQHF.

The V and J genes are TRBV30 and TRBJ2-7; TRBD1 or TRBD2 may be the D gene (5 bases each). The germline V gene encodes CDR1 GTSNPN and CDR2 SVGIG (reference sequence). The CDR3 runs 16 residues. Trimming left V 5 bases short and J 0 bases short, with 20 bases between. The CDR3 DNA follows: TGTGCCTGGTATAATCCGGGACGGCTAACCTCCTACGAGCAGTACTTC. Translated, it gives CAWYNPGRLTSYEQYF.

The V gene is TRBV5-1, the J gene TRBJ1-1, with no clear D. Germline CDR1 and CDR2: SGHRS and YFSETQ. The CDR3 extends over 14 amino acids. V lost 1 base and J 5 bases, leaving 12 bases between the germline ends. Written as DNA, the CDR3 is TGCGCCAGCAGCTTGATGTCCGGAGTAACTGAAGCTTTCTTT. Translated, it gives CASSLMSGVTEAFF.

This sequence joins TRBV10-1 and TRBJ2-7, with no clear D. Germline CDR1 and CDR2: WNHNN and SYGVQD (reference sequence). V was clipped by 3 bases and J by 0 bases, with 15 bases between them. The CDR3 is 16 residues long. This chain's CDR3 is CASSDSVPQSSYEQYF. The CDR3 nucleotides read TGCGCCAGCAGTGACAGCGTCCCCCAAAGCTCCTACGAGCAGTACTTC.

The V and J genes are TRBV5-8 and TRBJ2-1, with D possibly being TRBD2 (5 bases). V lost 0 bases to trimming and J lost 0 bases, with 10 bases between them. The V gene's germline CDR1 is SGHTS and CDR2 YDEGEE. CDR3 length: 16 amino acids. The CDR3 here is CASSLVAGLSYNEQFF. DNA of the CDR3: TGTGCCAGCAGCTTGGTTGCAGGACTCTCCTACAATGAGCAGTTCTTC. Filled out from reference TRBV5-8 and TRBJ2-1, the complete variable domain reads EAGVTQSPTHLIKTRGQQATLRCSPISGHTSVYWYQQALGLGLQFLLWYDEGEERNRGNFPPRFSGRQFPNYSSELNVNALELEDSALYLCASSLVAGLSYNEQFFGPGTRLTVL.

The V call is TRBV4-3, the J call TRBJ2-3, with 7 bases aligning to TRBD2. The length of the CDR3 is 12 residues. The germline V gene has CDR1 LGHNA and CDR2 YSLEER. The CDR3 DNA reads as TGCGCTTTAGCGGGTTACACAGATACGCAGTATTTT. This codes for CALAGYTDTQYF.

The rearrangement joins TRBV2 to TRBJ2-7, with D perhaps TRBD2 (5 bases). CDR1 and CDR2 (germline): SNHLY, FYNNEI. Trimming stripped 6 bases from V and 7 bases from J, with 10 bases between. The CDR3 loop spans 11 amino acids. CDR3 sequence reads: CASRSDSEQYF. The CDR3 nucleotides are TGTGCCAGCAGATCGGACTCGGAGCAGTACTTC.

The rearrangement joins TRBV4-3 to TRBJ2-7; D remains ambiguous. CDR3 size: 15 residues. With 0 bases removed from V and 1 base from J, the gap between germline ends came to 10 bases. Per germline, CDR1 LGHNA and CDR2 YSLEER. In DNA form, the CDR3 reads TGCGCCAGCAGCCAAGAACCTCGGCAGTCCTACGAGCAGTACTTC. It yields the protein CASSQEPRQSYEQYF.

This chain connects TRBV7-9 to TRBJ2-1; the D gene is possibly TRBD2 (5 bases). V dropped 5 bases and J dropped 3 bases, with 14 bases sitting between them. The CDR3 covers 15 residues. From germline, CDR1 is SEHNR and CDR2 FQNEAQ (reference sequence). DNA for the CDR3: TGTGCCAGCAGCCGCCCTAGCTCTTACTACAATGAGCAGTTCTTC. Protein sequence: CASSRPSSYYNEQFF.

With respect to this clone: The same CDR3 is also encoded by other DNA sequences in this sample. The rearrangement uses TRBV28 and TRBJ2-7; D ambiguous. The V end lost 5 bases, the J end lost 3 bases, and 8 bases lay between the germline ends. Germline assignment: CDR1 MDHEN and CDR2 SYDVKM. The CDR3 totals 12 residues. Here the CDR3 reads CASSLGGYEQYF. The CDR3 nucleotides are TGTGCCAGCAGTCTGGGCGGCTACGAGCAGTACTTC. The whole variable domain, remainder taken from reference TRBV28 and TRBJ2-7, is DVKVTQSSRYLVKRTGEKVFLECVQDMDHENMFWYRQDPGLGLRLIYFSYDVKMKEKGDIPEGYSVSREKKERFSLILESASTNQTSMYLCASSLGGYEQYFGPGTRLTVT.

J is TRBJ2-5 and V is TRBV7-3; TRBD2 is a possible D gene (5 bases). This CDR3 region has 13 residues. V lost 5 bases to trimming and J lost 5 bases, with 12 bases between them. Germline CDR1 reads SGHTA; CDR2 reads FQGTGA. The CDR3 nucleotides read TGTGCCAGCAGCAACGAGAGGGCGGAGACCCAGTACTTC. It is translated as CASSNERAETQYF.

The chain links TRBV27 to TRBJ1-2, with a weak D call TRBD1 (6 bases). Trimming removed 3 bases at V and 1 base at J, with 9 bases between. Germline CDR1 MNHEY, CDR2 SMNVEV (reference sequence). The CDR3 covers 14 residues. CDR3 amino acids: CASSFRTDNYGYTF. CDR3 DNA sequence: TGTGCCAGCAGTTTCAGGACAGATAACTATGGCTACACCTTC.

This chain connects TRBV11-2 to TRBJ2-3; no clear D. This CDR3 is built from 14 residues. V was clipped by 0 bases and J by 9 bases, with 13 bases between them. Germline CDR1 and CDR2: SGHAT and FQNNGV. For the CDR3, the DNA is TGTGCCAGCAGCTTAGAGGTGATCCCAGGAACGCAGTATTTT. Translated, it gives CASSLEVIPGTQYF.

CDR3 in amino acids: CASRPGTGSYNEQFF. CDR3 nucleotides: TGTGCCAGCCGACCCGGGACTGGTTCCTACAATGAGCAGTTCTTC. This sequence joins TRBV6-6 and TRBJ2-1; D perhaps matches TRBD2 (6 bases). Per the germline V gene, CDR1 is MNHNY and CDR2 is SVGAGI (reference sequence). V shed 8 bases and J shed 1 base, with 15 bases lying between them. The CDR3 covers 15 residues.

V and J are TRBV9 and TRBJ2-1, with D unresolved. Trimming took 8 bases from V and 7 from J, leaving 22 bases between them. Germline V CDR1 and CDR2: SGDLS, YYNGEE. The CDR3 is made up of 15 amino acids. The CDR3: CASSIGSFGWNEQFF. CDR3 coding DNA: TGTGCCAGTAGCATAGGGTCGTTCGGCTGGAATGAGCAGTTCTTC.

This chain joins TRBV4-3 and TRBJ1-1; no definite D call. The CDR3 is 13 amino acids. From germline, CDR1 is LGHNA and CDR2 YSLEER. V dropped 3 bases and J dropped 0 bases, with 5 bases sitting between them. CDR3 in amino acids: CASSQAMNTEAFF. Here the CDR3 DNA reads TGCGCCAGCAGCCAGGCGATGAACACTGAAGCTTTCTTT.

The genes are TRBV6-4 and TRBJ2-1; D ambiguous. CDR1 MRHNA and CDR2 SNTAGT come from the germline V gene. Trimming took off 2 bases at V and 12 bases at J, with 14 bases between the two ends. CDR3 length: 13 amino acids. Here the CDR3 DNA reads TGTGCCAGCAGTGACGAACTACTGGCAGTGCAGTTCTTC. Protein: CASSDELLAVQFF.

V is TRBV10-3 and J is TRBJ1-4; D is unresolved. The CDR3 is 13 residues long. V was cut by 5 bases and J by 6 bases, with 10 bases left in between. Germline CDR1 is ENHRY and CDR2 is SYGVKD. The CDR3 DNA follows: TGTGCCATCAGTTTAACCGGCGATGAAAAACTGTTTTTT. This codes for CAISLTGDEKLFF.

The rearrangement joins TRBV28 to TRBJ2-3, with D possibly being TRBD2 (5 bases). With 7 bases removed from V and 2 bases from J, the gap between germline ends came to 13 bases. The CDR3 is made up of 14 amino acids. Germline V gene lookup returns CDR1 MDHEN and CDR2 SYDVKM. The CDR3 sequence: CASTRADHTDTQYF. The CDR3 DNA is TGTGCCAGCACTCGAGCGGACCACACAGATACGCAGTATTTT.

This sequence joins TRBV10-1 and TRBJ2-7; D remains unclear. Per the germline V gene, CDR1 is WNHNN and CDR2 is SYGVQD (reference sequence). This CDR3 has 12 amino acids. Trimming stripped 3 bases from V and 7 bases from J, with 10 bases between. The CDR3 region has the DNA TGCGCCAGCAGTGACGGCCCAAGGGAGCAGTACTTC. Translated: CASSDGPREQYF.